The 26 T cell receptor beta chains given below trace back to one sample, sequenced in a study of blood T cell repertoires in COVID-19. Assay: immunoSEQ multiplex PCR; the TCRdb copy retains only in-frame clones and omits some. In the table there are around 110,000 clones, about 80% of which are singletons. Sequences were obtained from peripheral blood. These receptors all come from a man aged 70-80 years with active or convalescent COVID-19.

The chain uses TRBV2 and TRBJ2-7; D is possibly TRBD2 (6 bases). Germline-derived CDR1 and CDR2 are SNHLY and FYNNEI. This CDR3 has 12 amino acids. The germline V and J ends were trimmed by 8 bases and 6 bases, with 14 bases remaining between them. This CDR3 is CASSLDGSEQYF. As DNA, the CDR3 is TGTGCCAGCTCGTTGGACGGGAGCGAGCAGTACTTC.

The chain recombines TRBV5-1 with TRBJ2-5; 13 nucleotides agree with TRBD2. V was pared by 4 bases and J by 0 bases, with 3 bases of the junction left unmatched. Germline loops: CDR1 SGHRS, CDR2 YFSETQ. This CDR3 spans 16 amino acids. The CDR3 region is CASSKGLAGNQETQYF. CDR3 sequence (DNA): TGCGCCAGCAGCAAGGGACTAGCGGGGAACCAAGAGACCCAGTACTTC. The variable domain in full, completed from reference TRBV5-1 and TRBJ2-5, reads KAGVTQTPRYLIKTRGQQVTLSCSPISGHRSVSWYQQTPGQGLQFLFEYFSETQRNKGNFPGRFSGRQFSNSRSEMNVSTLELGDSALYLCASSKGLAGNQETQYFGPGTRLLVL.

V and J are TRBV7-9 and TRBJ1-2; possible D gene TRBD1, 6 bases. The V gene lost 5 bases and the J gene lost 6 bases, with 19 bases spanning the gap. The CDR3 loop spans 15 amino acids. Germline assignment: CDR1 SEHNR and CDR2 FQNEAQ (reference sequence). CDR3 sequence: CASSTFATGSNGYTF. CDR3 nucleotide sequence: TGTGCCAGCAGCACATTTGCAACAGGGTCGAATGGCTACACCTTC.

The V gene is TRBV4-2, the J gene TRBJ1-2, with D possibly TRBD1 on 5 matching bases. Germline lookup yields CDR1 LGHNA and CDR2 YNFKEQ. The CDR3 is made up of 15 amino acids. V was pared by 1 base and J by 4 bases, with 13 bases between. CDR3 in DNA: TGTGCCAGCAGCCAAGTATACTCAGGGTCCTATGGCTACACCTTC. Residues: CASSQVYSGSYGYTF.

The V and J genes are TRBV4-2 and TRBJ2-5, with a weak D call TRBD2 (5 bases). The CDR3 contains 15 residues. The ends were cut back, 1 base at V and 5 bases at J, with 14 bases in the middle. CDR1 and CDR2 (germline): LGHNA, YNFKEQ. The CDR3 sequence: CASSQVSSNGETQYF. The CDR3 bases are TGTGCCAGCAGCCAAGTTTCTAGCAACGGGGAGACCCAGTACTTC.

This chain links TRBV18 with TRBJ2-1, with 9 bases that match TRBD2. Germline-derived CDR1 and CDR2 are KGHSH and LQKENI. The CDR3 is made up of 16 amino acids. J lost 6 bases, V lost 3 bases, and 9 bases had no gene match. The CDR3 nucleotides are TGTGCCAGCTCACCGAGCGGGGGGCTTAGGGGCAATGAGCAGTTCTTC. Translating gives CASSPSGGLRGNEQFF.

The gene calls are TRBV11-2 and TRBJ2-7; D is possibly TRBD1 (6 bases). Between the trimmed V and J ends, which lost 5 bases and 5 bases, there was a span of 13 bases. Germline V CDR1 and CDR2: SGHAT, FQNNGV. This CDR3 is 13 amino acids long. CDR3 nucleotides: TGTGCCAGCAGCCGAGCTAACAGGGACGAGCAGTACTTC. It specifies CASSRANRDEQYF.

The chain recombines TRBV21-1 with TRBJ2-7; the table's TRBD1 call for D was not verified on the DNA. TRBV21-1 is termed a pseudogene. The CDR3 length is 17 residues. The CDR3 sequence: CASSPFEGQADSYEQYF. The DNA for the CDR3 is TGTGCCAGCAGCCCCTTCGAGGGACAGGCTGACTCCTACGAGCAGTACTTC.

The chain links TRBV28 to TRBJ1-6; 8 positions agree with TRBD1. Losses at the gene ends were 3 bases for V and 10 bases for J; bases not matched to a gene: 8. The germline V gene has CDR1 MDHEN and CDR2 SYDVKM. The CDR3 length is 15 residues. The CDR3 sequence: CASSLTDRVESPLHF. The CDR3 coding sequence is TGTGCCAGCAGTTTGACGGACAGGGTCGAATCACCCCTCCACTTT.

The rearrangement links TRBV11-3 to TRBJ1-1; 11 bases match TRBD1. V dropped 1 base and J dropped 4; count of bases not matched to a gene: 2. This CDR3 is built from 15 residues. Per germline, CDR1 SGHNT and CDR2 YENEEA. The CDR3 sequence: CASSLAGQGGTEAFF. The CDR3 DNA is TGTGCCAGCAGCTTAGCGGGACAGGGGGGCACTGAAGCTTTCTTT.

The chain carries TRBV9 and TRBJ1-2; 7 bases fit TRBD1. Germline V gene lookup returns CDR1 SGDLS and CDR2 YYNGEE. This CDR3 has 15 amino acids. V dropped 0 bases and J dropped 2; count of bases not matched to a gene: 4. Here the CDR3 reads CASSVALDRNYGYTF. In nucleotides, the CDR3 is TGTGCCAGCAGCGTAGCTCTGGACAGGAACTATGGCTACACCTTC.

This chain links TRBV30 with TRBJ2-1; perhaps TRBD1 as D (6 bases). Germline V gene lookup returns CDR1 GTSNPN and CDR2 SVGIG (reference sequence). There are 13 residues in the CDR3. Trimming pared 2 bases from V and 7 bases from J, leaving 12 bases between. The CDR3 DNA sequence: TGTGCCTGGAGTCAAACAGGGCGGAATGAGCAGTTCTTC. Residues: CAWSQTGRNEQFF.

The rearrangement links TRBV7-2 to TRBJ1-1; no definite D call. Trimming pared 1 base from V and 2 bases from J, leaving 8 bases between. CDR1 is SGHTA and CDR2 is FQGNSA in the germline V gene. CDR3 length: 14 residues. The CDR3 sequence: CASSLGTPNTEAFF. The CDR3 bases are TGTGCCAGCAGCTTAGGCACACCCAACACTGAAGCTTTCTTT.

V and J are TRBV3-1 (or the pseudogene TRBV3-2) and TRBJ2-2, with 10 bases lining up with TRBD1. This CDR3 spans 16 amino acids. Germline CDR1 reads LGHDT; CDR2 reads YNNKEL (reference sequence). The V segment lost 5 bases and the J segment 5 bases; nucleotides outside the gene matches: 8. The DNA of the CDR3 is TGTGCCAGCAGCAGGACCGGGACAGGGGTGACCGGGGAGCTGTTTTTT. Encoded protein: CASSRTGTGVTGELFF.

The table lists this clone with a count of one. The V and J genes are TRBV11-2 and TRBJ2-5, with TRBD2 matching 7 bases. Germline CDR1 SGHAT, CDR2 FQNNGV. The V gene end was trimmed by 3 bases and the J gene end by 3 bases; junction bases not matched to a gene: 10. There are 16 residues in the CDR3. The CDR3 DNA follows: TGTGCCAGCAGCTTTGGCAGTGGGAGGGCCGAAGAGACCCAGTACTTC. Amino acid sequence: CASSFGSGRAEETQYF.

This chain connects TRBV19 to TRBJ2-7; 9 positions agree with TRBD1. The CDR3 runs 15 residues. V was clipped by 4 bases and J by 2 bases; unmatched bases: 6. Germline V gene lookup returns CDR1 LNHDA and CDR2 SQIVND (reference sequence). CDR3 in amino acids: CASSTMGQGPYEQYF. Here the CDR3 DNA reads TGTGCCAGTAGTACTATGGGACAGGGCCCCTACGAGCAGTACTTC.

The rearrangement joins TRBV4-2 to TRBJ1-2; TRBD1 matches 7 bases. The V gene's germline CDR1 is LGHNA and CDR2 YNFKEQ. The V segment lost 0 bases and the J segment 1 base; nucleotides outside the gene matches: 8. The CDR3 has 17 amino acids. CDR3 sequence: CASSQEVQGQSNYGYTF. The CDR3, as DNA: TGTGCCAGCAGCCAAGAGGTCCAGGGACAGAGTAACTATGGCTACACCTTC.

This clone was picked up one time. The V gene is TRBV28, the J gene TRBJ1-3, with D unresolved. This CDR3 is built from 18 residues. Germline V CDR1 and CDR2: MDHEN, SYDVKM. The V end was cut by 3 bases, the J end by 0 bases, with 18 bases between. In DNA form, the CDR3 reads TGTGCCAGCAGTTTCTTCCCGGGGAAGGAGAGCTCTGGAAACACCATATATTTT. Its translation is CASSFFPGKESSGNTIYF.

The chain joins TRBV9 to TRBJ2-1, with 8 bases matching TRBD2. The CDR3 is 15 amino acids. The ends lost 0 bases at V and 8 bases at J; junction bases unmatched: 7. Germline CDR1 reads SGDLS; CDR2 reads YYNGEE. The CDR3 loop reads CASSVDQAGDDEQFF. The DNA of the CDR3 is TGTGCCAGCAGCGTAGATCAAGCGGGAGACGATGAGCAGTTCTTC.

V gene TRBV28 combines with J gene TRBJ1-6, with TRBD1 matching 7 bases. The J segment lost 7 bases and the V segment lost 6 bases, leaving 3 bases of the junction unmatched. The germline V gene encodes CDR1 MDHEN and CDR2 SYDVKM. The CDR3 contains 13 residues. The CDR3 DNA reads TGTGCCAGCAGGACAGGGAGCAATTCACCCCTCCACTTT. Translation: CASRTGSNSPLHF.

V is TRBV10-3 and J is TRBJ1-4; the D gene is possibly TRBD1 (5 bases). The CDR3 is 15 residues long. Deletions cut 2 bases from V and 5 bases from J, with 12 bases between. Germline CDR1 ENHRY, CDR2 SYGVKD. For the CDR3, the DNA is TGTGCCATCAGTGAGACTACAGGACACAATGAAAAACTGTTTTTT. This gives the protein CAISETTGHNEKLFF.

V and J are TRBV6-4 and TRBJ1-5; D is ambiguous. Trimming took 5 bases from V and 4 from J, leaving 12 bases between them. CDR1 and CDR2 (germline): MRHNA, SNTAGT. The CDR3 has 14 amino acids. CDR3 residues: CASSPSPGNQPQHF. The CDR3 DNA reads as TGTGCCAGCAGTCCTTCCCCGGGGAATCAGCCCCAGCATTTT.

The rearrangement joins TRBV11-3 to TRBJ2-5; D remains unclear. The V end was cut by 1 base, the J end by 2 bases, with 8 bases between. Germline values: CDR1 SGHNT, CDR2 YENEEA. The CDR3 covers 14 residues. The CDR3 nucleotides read TGTGCCAGCAGCTTAGTACAGAGTCAAGAGACCCAGTACTTC. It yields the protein CASSLVQSQETQYF.

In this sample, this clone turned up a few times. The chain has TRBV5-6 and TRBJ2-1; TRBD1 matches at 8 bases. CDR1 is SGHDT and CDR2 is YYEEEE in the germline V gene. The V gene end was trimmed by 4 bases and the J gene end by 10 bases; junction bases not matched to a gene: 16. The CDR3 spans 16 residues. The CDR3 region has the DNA TGTGCCAGCAGCGAACCGACAGGGGCGGCACTAGGGGAGCAGTTCTTC. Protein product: CASSEPTGAALGEQFF.

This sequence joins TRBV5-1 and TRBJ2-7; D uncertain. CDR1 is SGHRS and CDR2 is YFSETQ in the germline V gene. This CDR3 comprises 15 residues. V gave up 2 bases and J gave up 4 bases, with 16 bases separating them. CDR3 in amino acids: CASSFTSPGSYEQYF. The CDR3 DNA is TGCGCCAGCAGCTTCACTTCTCCAGGAAGTTACGAGCAGTACTTC.

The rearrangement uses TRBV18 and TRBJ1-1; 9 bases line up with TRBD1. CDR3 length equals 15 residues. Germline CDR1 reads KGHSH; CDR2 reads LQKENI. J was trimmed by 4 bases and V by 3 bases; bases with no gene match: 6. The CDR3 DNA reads TGTGCCAGCTCACCTCCGGGACAGGGCTTCACTGAAGCTTTCTTT. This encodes CASSPPGQGFTEAFF. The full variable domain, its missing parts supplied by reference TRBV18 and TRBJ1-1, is NAGVMQNPRHLVRRRGQEARLRCSPMKGHSHVYWYRQLPEEGLKFMVYLQKENIIDESGMPKERFSAEFPKEGPSILRIQQVVRGDSAAYFCASSPPGQGFTEAFFGQGTRLTVV.